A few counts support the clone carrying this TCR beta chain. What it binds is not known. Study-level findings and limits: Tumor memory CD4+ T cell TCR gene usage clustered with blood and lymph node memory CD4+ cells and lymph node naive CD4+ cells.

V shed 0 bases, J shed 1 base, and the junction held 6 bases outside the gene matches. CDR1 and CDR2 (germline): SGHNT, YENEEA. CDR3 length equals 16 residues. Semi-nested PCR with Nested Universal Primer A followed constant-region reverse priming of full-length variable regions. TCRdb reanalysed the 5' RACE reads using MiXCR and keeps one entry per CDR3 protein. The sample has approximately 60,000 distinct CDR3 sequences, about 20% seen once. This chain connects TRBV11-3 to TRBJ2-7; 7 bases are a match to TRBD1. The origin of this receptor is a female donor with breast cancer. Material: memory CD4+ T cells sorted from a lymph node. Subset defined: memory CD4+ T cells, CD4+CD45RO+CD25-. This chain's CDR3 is CASSLERGPGSYEQYF. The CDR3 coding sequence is TGTGCCAGCAGCTTAGAGAGGGGGCCGGGGTCCTACGAGCAGTACTTC. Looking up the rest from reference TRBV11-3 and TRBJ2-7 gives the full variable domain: EAGVVQSPRYKIIEKKQPVAFWCNPISGHNTLYWYLQNLGQGPELLIRYENEEAVDDSQLPKDRFSAERLKGVDSTLKIQPAELGDSAVYLCASSLERGPGSYEQYFGPGTRLTVT.